The 13 T cell receptor beta chains below come from one sample, sequenced in a study of shared clonotypes between healthy human individuals (dated by TCRdb to about 2020). Library construction relied on the immunoSEQ multiplex PCR assay. Here the immuneACCESS table is served through TCRdb, limited to in-frame sequences with V and J called. Missing clones are a known gap in these copies; in checked studies unresolved V genes cover under half, and the rest lacks a known reason. The sample table shows hundreds of thousands of clones, and around 92% are seen once. The ten largest clones represent 24% of the sample. CD8 naive samples were CD45RO-negative cells positively selected for CCR7, giving a CD45RA+CCR7+ population that excluded TemRA cells. Sequencing used naive CD8+ T cells sorted from blood. The cell subset or site label of this sample denotes: CD45RA+CCR7+. Receptor source: a man aged 25 to 40 in good health.

The chain has TRBV13 and TRBJ2-7; TRBD1 agrees at 11 bases. V was clipped by 4 bases and J by 3 bases; unmatched bases: 5. CDR3 length: 15 amino acids. Looked up from germline, CDR1 is PRHDT and CDR2 is FYEKMQ (reference sequence). The CDR3 sequence is CASSSRDRGGYEQYF. CDR3 sequence (DNA): TGTGCCAGCAGCTCGCGGGACAGGGGGGGCTACGAGCAGTACTTC.

A single count supports this clone. The chain links TRBV10-3 to TRBJ2-5; D might be TRBD1 (6 bases). This CDR3 region has 15 residues. The V gene lost 0 bases and the J gene lost 5 bases, with 13 bases spanning the gap. CDR1 and CDR2 (germline): ENHRY, SYGVKD. Written as DNA, the CDR3 is TGTGCCATCAGTGAGTCGTCAGGGGATTCGGAGACCCAGTACTTC. This gives the protein CAISESSGDSETQYF.

This clone was seen only once. The chain is built from TRBV6-6 and TRBJ2-1; 7 nucleotides agree with TRBD2. After removal of 5 bases from V and 6 bases from J, the junction contained 10 bases not matched to a gene. The CDR3 spans 15 residues. Germline values: CDR1 MNHNY, CDR2 SVGAGI (reference sequence). The CDR3 spells CASSQMGGRANEQFF. In DNA, the CDR3 is TGTGCCAGCAGTCAAATGGGAGGGAGGGCCAATGAGCAGTTCTTC.

The chain recombines TRBV27 with TRBJ2-2; 7 bases align to TRBD1. Germline CDR1 and CDR2: MNHEY and SMNVEV (reference sequence). The J segment lost 2 bases and the V segment lost 3 bases, leaving 6 bases of the junction unmatched. The length of the CDR3 is 16 residues. The CDR3 DNA is TGTGCCAGCAGTTTTCCAGGACAGGTCAACACCGGGGAGCTGTTTTTT. It translates to CASSFPGQVNTGELFF.

This chain joins TRBV7-9 and TRBJ2-7; 9 bases are a match to TRBD1. This CDR3 is built from 16 residues. With 4 bases clipped from V and 4 bases from J, the junction kept 11 bases outside the gene matches. The V gene's germline CDR1 is SEHNR and CDR2 FQNEAQ (reference sequence). The CDR3 is CASSSSSGQGIYEQYF. The CDR3 nucleotides read TGTGCCAGCAGCTCGTCGTCGGGACAGGGAATATACGAGCAGTACTTC.

The chain is built from TRBV7-9 and TRBJ2-1; maybe TRBD1 (5 bases). With 4 bases removed from V and 2 bases from J, the gap between germline ends came to 12 bases. The CDR3 spans 15 residues. Germline V gives CDR1 SEHNR, CDR2 FQNEAQ (reference sequence). CDR3 amino acids: CASSSQGPTYNEQFF. The CDR3 DNA sequence: TGTGCCAGCAGCTCGCAGGGCCCTACCTACAATGAGCAGTTCTTC. The full variable domain, with the rest looked up from reference TRBV7-9 and TRBJ2-1, is DTGVSQNPRHKITKRGQNVTFRCDPISEHNRLYWYRQTLGQGPEFLTYFQNEAQLEKSRLLSDRFSAERPKGSFSTLEIQRTEQGDSAMYLCASSSQGPTYNEQFFGPGTRLTVL.

V is TRBV4-1 and J is TRBJ1-2; D is ambiguous. The V gene lost 0 bases and the J gene lost 3 bases, with 8 bases spanning the gap. The CDR3 sequence is 14 residues long. Germline V lookup: CDR1 MGHRA, CDR2 YSYEKL. CDR3 region: CASSQEDRDYGYTF. The CDR3 DNA reads TGCGCCAGCAGCCAAGAAGACCGCGACTATGGCTACACCTTC.

The chain carries TRBV28 and TRBJ2-5; TRBD2 is a possible D gene (5 bases). The germline V gene has CDR1 MDHEN and CDR2 SYDVKM. The CDR3 spans 14 residues. V lost 2 bases, J lost 3 bases, and 10 bases lay in between. DNA of the CDR3: TGTGCCAGCAGTTTAAGGTGGGAGAAAGAGACCCAGTACTTC. Translation gives CASSLRWEKETQYF.

The chain recombines TRBV7-8 with TRBJ2-3; no reliable D call. This CDR3 spans 13 amino acids. The germline gives CDR1 SGHVS, CDR2 FQNEAQ. Trimming removed 5 bases at V and 4 bases at J, with 10 bases between. The CDR3 loop is CASSMMSADTQYF. CDR3 nucleotide sequence: TGTGCCAGCAGCATGATGAGCGCAGATACGCAGTATTTT.

This clone was seen a handful of times. V usage is TRBV19 and J usage is TRBJ2-2; D uncertain. This CDR3 contains 14 residues. Trimming shortened V by 4 bases and J by 10 bases, and 16 bases separated the two germline ends. Germline V gene sequence: CDR1 LNHDA, CDR2 SQIVND (reference sequence). Written as DNA, the CDR3 is TGTGCCAGTAGTAACGGCCTGGATCGGCAGGAGCTGTTTTTT. It translates to CASSNGLDRQELFF.

This clone occurred a few times. The chain combines TRBV7-9 with TRBJ2-7, with TRBD1 matching 9 bases. The V gene's germline CDR1 is SEHNR and CDR2 FQNEAQ (reference sequence). V trimming: 5 bases; J trimming: 2 bases; junction bases outside the gene matches: 4. This CDR3 comprises 14 residues. Written as DNA, the CDR3 is TGTGCCAGCAGCGGGGACAGGGAGGCCTACGAGCAGTACTTC. Residues: CASSGDREAYEQYF.

With respect to this clone: Other DNA sequences of this sample code for an identical CDR3. V gene TRBV5-6 combines with J gene TRBJ2-7, with D uncertain. V was cut by 4 bases and J by 1 base, with 6 bases left in between. Germline V gene lookup returns CDR1 SGHDT and CDR2 YYEEEE. The CDR3 totals 12 residues. The CDR3 nucleotides read TGTGCCAGCAGCAAGGGATCCTACGAGCAGTACTTC. Translating gives CASSKGSYEQYF.

The chain links TRBV6-6 to TRBJ2-7; TRBD1 might be the D (6 bases). The germline V and J ends were trimmed by 0 bases and 4 bases, with 13 bases remaining between them. The CDR3 is made up of 15 amino acids. Looked up from germline, CDR1 is MNHNY and CDR2 is SVGAGI (reference sequence). The CDR3, as DNA: TGTGCCAGCAGTTACTCGGGCACAGGGAGTTACGAGCAGTACTTC. It encodes CASSYSGTGSYEQYF.